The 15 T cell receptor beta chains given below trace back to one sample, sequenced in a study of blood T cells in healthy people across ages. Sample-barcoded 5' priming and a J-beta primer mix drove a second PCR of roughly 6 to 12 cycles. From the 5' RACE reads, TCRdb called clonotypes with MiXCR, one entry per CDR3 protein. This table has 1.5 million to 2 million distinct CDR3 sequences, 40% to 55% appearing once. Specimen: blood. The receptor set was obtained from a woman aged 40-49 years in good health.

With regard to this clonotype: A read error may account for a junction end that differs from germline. The CDR3 reads CSWGGAMFYNGQFF. The CDR3 coding sequence is TGCAGCTGGGGCGGGGCGATGTTCTACAATGGGCAGTTCTTC. The V call is TRBV29-1, the J call TRBJ2-1; a possible D gene is TRBD2 (6 bases). The CDR3 is made up of 14 amino acids. CDR1 and CDR2 (germline): SQVTM, ANQGSEA.

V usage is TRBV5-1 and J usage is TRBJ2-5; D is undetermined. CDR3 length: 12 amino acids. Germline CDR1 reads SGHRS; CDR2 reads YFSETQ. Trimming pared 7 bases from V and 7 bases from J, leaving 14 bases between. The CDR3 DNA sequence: TGCGCCAGCGGCCCTGAGAGTGGGACCCAGTACTTC. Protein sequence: CASGPESGTQYF.

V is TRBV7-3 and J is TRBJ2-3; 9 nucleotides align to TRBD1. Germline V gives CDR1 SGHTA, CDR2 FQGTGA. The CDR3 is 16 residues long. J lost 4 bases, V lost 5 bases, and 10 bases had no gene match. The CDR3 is CASSPSGTGRADTQYF. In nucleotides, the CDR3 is TGTGCCAGCAGCCCTTCGGGGACAGGGAGGGCAGATACGCAGTATTTT. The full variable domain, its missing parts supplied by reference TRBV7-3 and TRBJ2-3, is GAGVSQTPSNKVTEKGKYVELRCDPISGHTALYWYRQSLGQGPEFLIYFQGTGAADDSGLPNDRFFAVRPEGSVSTLKIQRTERGDSAVYLCASSPSGTGRADTQYFGPGTRLTVL.

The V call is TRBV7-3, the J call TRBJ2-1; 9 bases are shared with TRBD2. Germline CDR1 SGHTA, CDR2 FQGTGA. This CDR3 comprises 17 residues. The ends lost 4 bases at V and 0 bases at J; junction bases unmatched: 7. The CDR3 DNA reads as TGTGCCAGCAGCTCTTCTAGCGGGGCGAGCTCCTACAATGAGCAGTTCTTC. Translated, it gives CASSSSSGASSYNEQFF.

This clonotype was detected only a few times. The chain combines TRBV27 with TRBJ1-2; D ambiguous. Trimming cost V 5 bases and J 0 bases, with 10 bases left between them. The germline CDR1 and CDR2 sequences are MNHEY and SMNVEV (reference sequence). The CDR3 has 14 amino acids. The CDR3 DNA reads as TGTGCCAGCAGTCTCTCGGGGTCTAACTATGGCTACACCTTC. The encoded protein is CASSLSGSNYGYTF.

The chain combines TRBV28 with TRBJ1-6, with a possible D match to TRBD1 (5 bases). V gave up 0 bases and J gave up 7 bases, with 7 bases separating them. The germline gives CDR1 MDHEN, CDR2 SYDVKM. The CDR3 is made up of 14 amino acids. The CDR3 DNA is TGTGCCAGCAGTTTATGGCAGGGCAATTCACCCCTCCACTTT. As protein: CASSLWQGNSPLHF. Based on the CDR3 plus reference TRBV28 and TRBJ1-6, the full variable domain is DVKVTQSSRYLVKRTGEKVFLECVQDMDHENMFWYRQDPGLGLRLIYFSYDVKMKEKGDIPEGYSVSREKKERFSLILESASTNQTSMYLCASSLWQGNSPLHFGNGTRLTVT.

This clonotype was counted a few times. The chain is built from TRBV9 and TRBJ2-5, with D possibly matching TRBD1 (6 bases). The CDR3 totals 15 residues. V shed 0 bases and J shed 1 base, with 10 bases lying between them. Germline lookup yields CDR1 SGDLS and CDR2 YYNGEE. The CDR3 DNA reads TGTGCCAGCAGCGTAGACGGGACACCCCAAGAGACCCAGTACTTC. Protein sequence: CASSVDGTPQETQYF.

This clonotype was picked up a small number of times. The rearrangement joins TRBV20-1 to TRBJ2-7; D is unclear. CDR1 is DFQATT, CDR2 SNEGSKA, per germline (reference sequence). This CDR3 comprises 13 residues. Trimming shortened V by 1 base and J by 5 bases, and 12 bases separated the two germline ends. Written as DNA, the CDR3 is TGCAGTGCTAGAGCCCCACTAAGAAACGAGCAGTACTTC. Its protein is CSARAPLRNEQYF.

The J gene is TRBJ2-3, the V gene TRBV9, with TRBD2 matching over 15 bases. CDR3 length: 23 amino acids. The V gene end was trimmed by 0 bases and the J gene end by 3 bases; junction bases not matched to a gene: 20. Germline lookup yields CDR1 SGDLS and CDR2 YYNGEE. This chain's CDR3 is CASSVEVSLRGTSGGPGTDTQYF. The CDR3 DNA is TGTGCCAGCAGCGTAGAAGTCAGTCTCCGAGGGACTAGCGGGGGGCCCGGAACAGATACGCAGTATTTT.

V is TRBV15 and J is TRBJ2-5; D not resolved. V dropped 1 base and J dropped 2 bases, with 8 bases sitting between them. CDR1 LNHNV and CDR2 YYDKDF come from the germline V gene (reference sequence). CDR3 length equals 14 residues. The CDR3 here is CATSRVSQQETQYF. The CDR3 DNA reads TGTGCCACCAGCAGAGTTAGTCAGCAAGAGACCCAGTACTTC. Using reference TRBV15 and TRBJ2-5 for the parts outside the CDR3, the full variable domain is DAMVIQNPRYQVTQFGKPVTLSCSQTLNHNVMYWYQQKSSQAPKLLFHYYDKDFNNEADTPDNFQSRRPNTSFCFLDIRSPGLGDTAMYLCATSRVSQQETQYFGPGTRLLVL.

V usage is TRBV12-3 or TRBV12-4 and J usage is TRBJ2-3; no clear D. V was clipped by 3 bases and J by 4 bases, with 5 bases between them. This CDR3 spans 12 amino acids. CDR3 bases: TGTGCCAGCAGTTTTTGGCCAGATACGCAGTATTTT. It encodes CASSFWPDTQYF.

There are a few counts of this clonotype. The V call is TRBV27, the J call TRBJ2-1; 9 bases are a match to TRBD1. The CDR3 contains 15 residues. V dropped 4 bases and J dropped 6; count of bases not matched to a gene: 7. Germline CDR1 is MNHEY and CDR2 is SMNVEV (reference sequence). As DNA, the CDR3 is TGTGCCAGCAGTTACCGGGACAGGGTGGGCAATGAGCAGTTCTTC. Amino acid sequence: CASSYRDRVGNEQFF.

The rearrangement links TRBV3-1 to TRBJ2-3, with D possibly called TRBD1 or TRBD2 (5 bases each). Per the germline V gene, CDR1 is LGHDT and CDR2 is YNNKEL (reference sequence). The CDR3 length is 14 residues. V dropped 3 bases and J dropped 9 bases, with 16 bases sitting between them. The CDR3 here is CASSQGTAPETQYF. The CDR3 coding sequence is TGTGCCAGCAGCCAGGGGACGGCCCCCGAGACGCAGTATTTT.

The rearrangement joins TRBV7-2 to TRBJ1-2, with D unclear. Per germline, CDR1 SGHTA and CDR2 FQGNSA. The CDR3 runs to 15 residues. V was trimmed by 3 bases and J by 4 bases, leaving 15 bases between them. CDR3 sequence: CASSLKRDLGYGYTF. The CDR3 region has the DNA TGTGCCAGCAGCTTGAAGAGGGATCTTGGCTATGGCTACACCTTC.

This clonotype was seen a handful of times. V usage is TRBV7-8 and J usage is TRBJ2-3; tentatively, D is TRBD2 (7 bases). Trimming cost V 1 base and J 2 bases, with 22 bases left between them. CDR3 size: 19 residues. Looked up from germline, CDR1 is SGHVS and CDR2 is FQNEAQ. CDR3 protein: CASSLGPRAGATYTDTQYF. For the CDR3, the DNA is TGTGCCAGCAGCTTAGGTCCCAGGGCGGGGGCGACTTACACAGATACGCAGTATTTT.